The 23 T cell receptor beta chains listed next were all sequenced from one sample in a study of blood T cell repertoires in COVID-19. The method was immunoSEQ multiplex PCR; TCRdb's version includes in-frame clones alone and lacks a portion of them. The data contain about half a million clones, approximately 85% of them singletons. Sequencing was done on a sample of peripheral blood. These receptors all stem from a human donor in a cohort sampled during active COVID-19.

This chain links TRBV10-2 with TRBJ2-4, with D perhaps TRBD1 (6 bases). The V and J ends lost 3 bases and 8 bases respectively, with 17 bases between them. Germline-derived CDR1 and CDR2 are WSHSY and SAAADI. This CDR3 spans 15 amino acids. The CDR3 region has the DNA TGCGCCAGCAGTGAAGGGGACACCATACGGGACATTCAGTACTTC. Its protein is CASSEGDTIRDIQYF.

CDR3 in DNA: TGTGCCAGCAGTTCCGGGACAGGGGGATACACCGGGGAGCTGTTTTTT. This encodes CASSSGTGGYTGELFF. This sequence joins TRBV6-6 and TRBJ2-2, with 11 bases fitting TRBD1. The CDR3 runs 16 residues. CDR1 and CDR2 (germline): MNHNY, SVGAGI (reference sequence). The V and J ends lost 4 bases and 3 bases, in that order; junction bases with no gene match: 4.

This clone came up a few times. The chain joins TRBV11-2 to TRBJ1-5, with 10 positions matching TRBD1. The germline V gene encodes CDR1 SGHAT and CDR2 FQNNGV. The CDR3 is made up of 17 amino acids. V was pared by 5 bases and J by 2 bases, with 9 bases of the junction left unmatched. The CDR3 nucleotides read TGTGCCAGCAGCCCGGGACAGGGGCTTAGGGGCAATCAGCCCCAGCATTTT. This codes for CASSPGQGLRGNQPQHF.

The rearrangement joins TRBV10-3 to TRBJ2-1; D possibly corresponds to TRBD1 (7 bases). V gave up 10 bases and J gave up 2 bases, with 15 bases separating them. CDR3 length: 14 amino acids. The germline V gene has CDR1 ENHRY and CDR2 SYGVKD. As DNA, the CDR3 is TGTGCCACCTCGGAGGGGGCTACCTACAATGAGCAGTTCTTC. This sequence encodes CATSEGATYNEQFF.

V gene TRBV15 combines with J gene TRBJ2-7, with D possibly matching TRBD2 (6 bases). Trimming pared 0 bases from V and 6 bases from J, leaving 15 bases between. The V gene's germline CDR1 is LNHNV and CDR2 YYDKDF (reference sequence). The CDR3 extends over 15 amino acids. DNA of the CDR3: TGTGCCACCAGCAGAGATCTACGCGCTAGCGCCGAGCAGTACTTC. Encoded protein: CATSRDLRASAEQYF. Looking up the rest from reference TRBV15 and TRBJ2-7 gives the full variable domain: DAMVIQNPRYQVTQFGKPVTLSCSQTLNHNVMYWYQQKSSQAPKLLFHYYDKDFNNEADTPDNFQSRRPNTSFCFLDIRSPGLGDTAMYLCATSRDLRASAEQYFGPGTRLTVT.

The rearrangement uses TRBV19 and TRBJ1-1, with TRBD1 identical over 7 bases. The CDR3 runs 17 residues. V was pared by 1 base and J by 0 bases, with 8 bases of the junction left unmatched. The germline CDR1 and CDR2 sequences are LNHDA and SQIVND (reference sequence). CDR3 in amino acids: CASSIVPNRGVNTEAFF. The CDR3, as DNA: TGTGCCAGTAGTATAGTCCCGAACAGGGGAGTGAACACTGAAGCTTTCTTT.

The chain is built from TRBV28 and TRBJ1-6; D not certain. The CDR3 runs 15 residues. Germline-derived CDR1 and CDR2 are MDHEN and SYDVKM. Trimming cost V 5 bases and J 7 bases, with 15 bases left between them. The CDR3 here is CASSPWAPSNSPLHF. Written as DNA, the CDR3 is TGTGCCAGCAGTCCTTGGGCCCCGAGCAATTCACCCCTCCACTTT.

The chain joins TRBV5-1 to TRBJ1-4; D ambiguous. Germline CDR1 and CDR2: SGHRS and YFSETQ. There are 14 residues in the CDR3. V dropped 4 bases and J dropped 5 bases, with 12 bases sitting between them. CDR3 sequence (DNA): TGCGCCAGCAGCCTGCGTGAGATGAATGAAAAACTGTTTTTT. The encoded protein is CASSLREMNEKLFF.

V usage is TRBV19 and J usage is TRBJ2-5, with a possible D match to TRBD2 (6 bases). This CDR3 region has 14 residues. Between the trimmed V and J ends, which lost 4 bases and 4 bases, there was a span of 13 bases. CDR1 and CDR2 from the germline V gene are LNHDA and SQIVND (reference sequence). Here the CDR3 reads CASSNPSVRETQYF. The CDR3 coding sequence is TGTGCCAGTAGTAATCCTAGCGTAAGAGAGACCCAGTACTTC.

This clone has a single count. The genes are TRBV19 and TRBJ1-1; tentatively, D is TRBD1 (5 bases). This CDR3 comprises 16 residues. V was clipped by 6 bases and J by 1 base, with 18 bases between them. Germline V gene lookup returns CDR1 LNHDA and CDR2 SQIVND (reference sequence). The CDR3 DNA reads as TGTGCCAGTAGCAGTATAATGGGGAGGGGGAACACTGAAGCTTTCTTT. Residues: CASSSIMGRGNTEAFF.

The CDR3 loop is CASRGTGGLRGYTF. The CDR3 bases are TGTGCCAGCAGGGGGACAGGGGGCCTTCGGGGCTACACCTTC. This chain connects TRBV6-5 to TRBJ1-2; 12 bases fit TRBD1. Germline V gene data show CDR1 as MNHEY and CDR2 as SVGAGI. V lost 6 bases, J lost 8 bases, and 7 bases stayed unmatched. The CDR3 spans 14 residues.

V is TRBV15 and J is TRBJ2-4; unclear D gene. Trimming removed 1 base from V and 1 base from J, with 8 bases in between. This CDR3 region has 15 residues. CDR1 and CDR2 from the germline V gene are LNHNV and YYDKDF (reference sequence). The CDR3 loop reads CATSRGGGAKNIQYF. In nucleotides, the CDR3 is TGTGCCACCAGCAGAGGAGGCGGTGCCAAAAACATTCAGTACTTC.

The genes are TRBV4-2 and TRBJ2-2, with 10 bases that match TRBD2. Germline V gene lookup returns CDR1 LGHNA and CDR2 YNFKEQ. The CDR3 runs to 21 residues. V lost 4 bases, J lost 3 bases, and 20 bases stayed unmatched. CDR3 in DNA: TGTGCCAGCAGCCGCCCCACCGGGGGTAGCGGGAGGATAAGGCACACCGGGGAGCTGTTTTTT. Translating gives CASSRPTGGSGRIRHTGELFF.

The CDR3 protein is CASSLGGEQYF. The CDR3 DNA is TGTGCCAGCAGCTTGGGAGGCGAGCAGTACTTC. V is TRBV5-5 and J is TRBJ2-7; no reliable D call. The CDR3 runs 11 residues. V lost 0 bases and J 6 bases, leaving 4 bases between the germline ends. Germline lookup yields CDR1 SGHKS and CDR2 YYEKEE (reference sequence).

The CDR3 coding sequence is TGTGCCAGCAGTGCCGCGACTTTGAGAGGAGAGCAGTACTTC. It encodes CASSAATLRGEQYF. The chain carries TRBV28 and TRBJ2-7; D is uncertain. V lost 5 bases, J lost 7 bases, and 18 bases lay in between. The CDR3 contains 14 residues. CDR1 and CDR2 from the germline V gene are MDHEN and SYDVKM. Using reference TRBV28 and TRBJ2-7 for the parts outside the CDR3, the full variable domain is DVKVTQSSRYLVKRTGEKVFLECVQDMDHENMFWYRQDPGLGLRLIYFSYDVKMKEKGDIPEGYSVSREKKERFSLILESASTNQTSMYLCASSAATLRGEQYFGPGTRLTVT.

This rearrangement joins TRBV10-3 to TRBJ2-3; D perhaps matches TRBD2 (6 bases). The V end lost 5 bases, the J end lost 0 bases, and 12 bases lay between the germline ends. CDR1 is ENHRY and CDR2 is SYGVKD in the germline V gene. The CDR3 contains 15 residues. CDR3: CAISLLSGSTDTQYF. The CDR3, as DNA: TGTGCCATCAGTCTACTTAGCGGTAGCACAGATACGCAGTATTTT.

The chain is built from TRBV4-2 and TRBJ1-2, with 8 bases identical to TRBD1. J lost 8 bases, V lost 0 bases, and 11 bases had no gene match. Per germline, CDR1 LGHNA and CDR2 YNFKEQ. The CDR3 runs to 16 residues. This chain's CDR3 is CASSQEGQEEGQGYTF. CDR3 bases: TGTGCCAGCAGCCAAGAGGGACAGGAAGAGGGTCAGGGCTACACCTTC.

The rearrangement uses TRBV2 and TRBJ2-7; TRBD1 aligns across 7 bases. CDR1 and CDR2 (germline): SNHLY, FYNNEI. The CDR3 is 14 residues long. Trimming cost V 10 bases and J 0 bases; bases outside gene matches: 9. As DNA, the CDR3 is TGTGCCACCCAGGGGACAGCGAGCTCCTACGAGCAGTACTTC. This gives the protein CATQGTASSYEQYF.

This clone has a single count. The rearrangement uses TRBV19 and TRBJ2-2; 7 nucleotides match TRBD2. Germline values: CDR1 LNHDA, CDR2 SQIVND (reference sequence). Trimming cost V 3 bases and J 6 bases; bases outside gene matches: 13. The CDR3 covers 17 residues. Here the CDR3 reads CASSMELGGGPPGELFF. In DNA, the CDR3 is TGTGCCAGTAGTATGGAATTGGGGGGAGGGCCCCCCGGGGAGCTGTTTTTT.

The rearrangement links TRBV27 to TRBJ1-1; possibly TRBD1 for D (5 bases). The V gene lost 6 bases and the J gene lost 11 bases, with 16 bases spanning the gap. The CDR3 covers 12 residues. Germline V gene lookup returns CDR1 MNHEY and CDR2 SMNVEV (reference sequence). The CDR3 bases are TGTGCCAGCAGCAGCCCGGGGGAAGGGGCTTTCTTT. Its protein is CASSSPGEGAFF.

The rearrangement uses TRBV6-6 and TRBJ2-1; perhaps TRBD2 as D (6 bases). V was cut by 10 bases and J by 4 bases, with 11 bases left in between. Germline CDR1 reads MNHNY; CDR2 reads SVGAGI (reference sequence). The CDR3 has 12 residues. CDR3 in DNA: TGTGCCATCCGGGACTCGTACAATGAGCAGTTCTTC. As protein: CAIRDSYNEQFF.

The rearrangement joins TRBV7-3 to TRBJ2-3, with D maybe TRBD1 (6 bases). Germline V gives CDR1 SGHTA, CDR2 FQGTGA. The V end was cut by 2 bases, the J end by 7 bases, with 10 bases between. CDR3 size: 13 residues. The CDR3 DNA is TGTGCCAGCAGCTTAGGGGGCTCCAATACGCAGTATTTT. This codes for CASSLGGSNTQYF.

This chain links TRBV11-2 with TRBJ2-2; D is possibly TRBD1 (5 bases). Trimming shortened V by 1 base and J by 4 bases, and 13 bases separated the two germline ends. The CDR3 loop spans 16 amino acids. Per the germline V gene, CDR1 is SGHAT and CDR2 is FQNNGV. CDR3 region: CASSLVSKRGTGELFF. The CDR3 DNA sequence: TGTGCCAGCAGCTTAGTGTCCAAAAGGGGCACCGGGGAGCTGTTTTTT.